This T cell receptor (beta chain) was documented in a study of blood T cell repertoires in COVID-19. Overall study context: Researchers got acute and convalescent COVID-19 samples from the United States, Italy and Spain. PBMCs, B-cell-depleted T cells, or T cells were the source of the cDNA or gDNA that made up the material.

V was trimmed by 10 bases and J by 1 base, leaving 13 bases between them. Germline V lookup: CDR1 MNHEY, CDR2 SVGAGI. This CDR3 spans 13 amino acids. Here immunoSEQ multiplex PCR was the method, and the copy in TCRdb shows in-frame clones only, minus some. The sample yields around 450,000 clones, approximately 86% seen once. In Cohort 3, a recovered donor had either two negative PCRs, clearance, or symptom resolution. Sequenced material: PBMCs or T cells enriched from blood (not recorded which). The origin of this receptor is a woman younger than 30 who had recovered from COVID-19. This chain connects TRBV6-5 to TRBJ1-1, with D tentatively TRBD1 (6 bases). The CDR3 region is CATRGRTNTEAFF. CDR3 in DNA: TGTGCCACCAGGGGCAGAACGAACACTGAAGCTTTCTTT.